This TCR beta chain was found in a study of Ad26.COV2.S vaccination and SARS-CoV-2 variants. Method: immunoSEQ multiplex PCR; TCRdb's copy keeps in-frame clones and lacks some. The data contain about 350,000 clones, around 89% of them singletons. V was cut by 1 base and J by 6 bases, with 2 bases left in between. The CDR3 runs 11 residues. Germline V lookup: CDR1 MGHRA, CDR2 YSYEKL. Stated treatment: roughly 20 received Ad26.COV2.S at low or high dose, single or two shots; 5 received placebo; per-sample allocation not given. Following the first vaccine or placebo injection, samples were taken on day 63.

This receptor was obtained from a person aged 18 to 65 who received the Ad26.COV2.S COVID-19 vaccine or a placebo. Sequences were derived from peripheral blood, sampled in a trial of Ad26.COV2.S vaccine versus placebo. V is TRBV4-1 and J is TRBJ2-3; D remains ambiguous. The CDR3 spells CASSQGDTQYF. The DNA for the CDR3 is TGCGCCAGCAGCCAAGGGGATACGCAGTATTTT.